What follows are 3 T cell receptor beta chains derived from one specimen sequenced in a study of CD8+CD57+ T cells in acquired aplastic anemia. The study profiled TCR beta VDJ and CDR3 using genomic DNA as template. One entry per CDR3 protein results from TCRdb running MiXCR on the reads. The profile shows 86,000 or so distinct CDR3 sequences, roughly half of them singletons. The sequencing input was sorted CD4+, CD8+, or CD8+CD57+ T cells (not recorded which) from PBMCs. Source of these receptors: a human donor in good health, serving as a control.

In this sample, this clonotype turned up a few times. V usage is TRBV30 and J usage is TRBJ1-4; the D is unclear. CDR1 and CDR2 from the germline V gene are GTSNPN and SVGIG (reference sequence). V lost 5 bases to trimming and J lost 8 bases, with 18 bases between them. The CDR3 spans 14 residues. The chain's CDR3 is CAWGYAGRGEKLFF. The DNA for the CDR3 is TGTGCCTGGGGATACGCAGGAAGAGGGGAAAAACTGTTTTTT.

The chain has TRBV4-3 and TRBJ1-6; D is uncertain. The CDR3 is made up of 15 amino acids. Trimming cost V 0 bases and J 6 bases, with 9 bases left between them. Germline values: CDR1 LGHNA, CDR2 YSLEER. The CDR3 protein is CASSQERQSNSPLHF. CDR3 nucleotides: TGCGCCAGCAGCCAAGAGAGGCAATCTAATTCACCCCTCCACTTT.

There are many counts of this clonotype. The rearrangement joins TRBV29-1 to TRBJ2-1; 7 nucleotides match TRBD2. With 1 base clipped from V and 6 bases from J, the junction kept 0 bases outside the gene matches. CDR1 is SQVTM, CDR2 ANQGSEA, per germline. CDR3 length: 12 residues. The CDR3 spells CSVEGTSNEQFF. As DNA, the CDR3 is TGCAGCGTTGAAGGGACTAGCAATGAGCAGTTCTTC.